Below, 17 T cell receptor beta chains from the same sample are listed, as sequenced in a study of Tregs in tolerant kidney transplant recipients. Assay used: immunoSEQ multiplex PCR; TCRdb lists only in-frame clones, some missing. The specimen's table records more than 30,000 clones. Sequencing used CD8+ T cells from blood, obtained before the transplant. These receptors came from a human donor who received a combined kidney and bone marrow transplant.

As concerns this clone: The CDR3 extends 3 residues past the end of the read, so its final part is completed from the germline J gene. This rearrangement joins TRBV12-3 or TRBV12-4 to TRBJ2-7; 12 bases line up with TRBD2. The ends lost 4 bases at V and 6 bases at J; junction bases unmatched: 1. The CDR3 covers 13 residues. CDR3 DNA, as far as it was read: TGTGCCAGCAGTTCGGGACTAGCGGGCGAG. It specifies CASSSGLAGE. The CDR3 in full is CASSSGLAGEQYF.

Of note for this clone: The read gets to within 3 residues of the CDR3 end, and the germline J gene fills in the rest. The V call is TRBV5-1, the J call TRBJ2-1, with TRBD2 matching 12 bases. Germline V gene lookup returns CDR1 SGHRS and CDR2 YFSETQ. Unmatched junction bases numbered 7, after V lost 5 bases and J lost 7 bases. This CDR3 comprises 15 residues. The CDR3 DNA, read in part, is TGCGCCAGCAGGGTCGGACTAGCGGGACTGAATGAG. Translated, it gives CASRVGLAGLNE. The entire CDR3 sequence reads CASRVGLAGLNEQFF.

As for this clone: Read coverage stops 3 residues before the CDR3 terminus; the germline J gene supplies the remainder. The V and J genes are TRBV5-6 and TRBJ2-5; 8 bases fit TRBD1. After removal of 4 bases from V and 0 bases from J, the junction contained 2 bases not matched to a gene. Germline CDR1 SGHDT, CDR2 YYEEEE. CDR3 length: 14 residues. CDR3 bases read: TGTGCCAGCAGCCACAGGGGGTACCAAGAGACC. Residues: CASSHRGYQET. The whole CDR3 region reads CASSHRGYQETQYF.

About this clone: The read ends 3 residues before the CDR3 terminus; that terminus is restored from the germline J gene. The genes are TRBV20-1 and TRBJ1-3, with D unclear. The germline CDR1 and CDR2 sequences are DFQATT and SNEGSKA (reference sequence). CDR3 length equals 14 residues. Trimming removed 0 bases from V and 4 bases from J, with 10 bases in between. Partial CDR3 DNA: TGCAGTGCTAGAGAGTTTCAACTCGGAAACACC. Its translation: CSAREFQLGNT. The entire CDR3 sequence reads CSAREFQLGNTIYF.

Partial CDR3 DNA: TGTGCCAGCAGCGGATCAGCGGGGCAAGAGACC. It specifies CASSGSAGQET. The full CDR3 is CASSGSAGQETQYF. The chain couples TRBV11-2 to TRBJ2-5, with 7 bases that match TRBD2. From the germline J gene comes the end of the CDR3, since the read stops 3 residues before it. The junction had 5 bases not matched to a gene; V was cut back by 5 bases and J by 2 bases. Germline CDR1 and CDR2: SGHAT and FQNNGV. The CDR3 is made up of 14 amino acids.

With respect to this clone: Read sequence stops 3 residues before the CDR3 end, and the germline J gene provides the missing end. The V gene is TRBV7-9, the J gene TRBJ1-2, with TRBD1 matching over 7 bases. The CDR3 runs to 15 residues. V lost 5 bases and J lost 3; bases outside the gene matches: 9. Germline V gene sequence: CDR1 SEHNR, CDR2 FQNEAQ (reference sequence). The CDR3 sequence is CASSAGTAHYYGYTF. Incomplete CDR3 DNA: TGTGCCAGCAGCGCTGGGACAGCTCACTACTATGGC.

As regards this clone: The read terminates 3 residues before the CDR3 end, so the remaining end is supplied by the germline J gene. The gene calls are TRBV20-1 and TRBJ2-1; 10 bases are shared with TRBD1. The CDR3 spans 14 residues. Germline CDR1 reads DFQATT; CDR2 reads SNEGSKA (reference sequence). CDR3: CSLTGTGVYNEQFF. The CDR3 bases that were read are TGCAGCCTCACCGGGACAGGGGTCTACAATGAG.

Comments on this clone: The DNA ends 3 residues before the CDR3 does, and the rest of the CDR3 is filled in from the germline J gene. The chain employs TRBV11-2 and TRBJ2-7; D uncertain. V lost 6 bases and J 4 bases, leaving 10 bases between the germline ends. Germline values: CDR1 SGHAT, CDR2 FQNNGV. The CDR3 is 12 amino acids. The part of the CDR3 DNA that was read is TGTGCCAGCAGACTAACCGCTTACGAG. It specifies CASRLTAYE. The CDR3 reads in full as CASRLTAYEQYF.

As to this clone: The read terminates 3 residues ahead of where the CDR3 ends, so the germline J gene completes it. The rearrangement joins TRBV5-1 to TRBJ2-7; 13 bases fit TRBD2. Germline V gene data show CDR1 as SGHRS and CDR2 as YFSETQ. This CDR3 region has 18 residues. The trim removed 4 bases at V and 2 bases at J, leaving 12 bases unmatched. Partial CDR3 DNA: TGCGCCAGCAGCGGTTCAGGACTAGCGGGAGTTCGTCCCTACGAG. Translated, it gives CASSGSGLAGVRPYE. From start to end, the CDR3 is CASSGSGLAGVRPYEQYF.

On this clone: The CDR3 end is not reached by the read, which stops 3 residues before it; the germline J gene fills it in. The chain is built from TRBV5-1 and TRBJ2-6; a weak D match, TRBD2 (7 bases). This CDR3 has 18 residues. Between the trimmed V and J ends, which lost 0 bases and 0 bases, there was a span of 13 bases. Germline CDR1 and CDR2: SGHRS and YFSETQ. The CDR3 DNA, read in part, is TGCGCCAGCAGCTTGGAATGGAGGGGGGGCTCTGGGGCCAACGTC. Its translation: CASSLEWRGGSGANV. The whole CDR3 protein reads CASSLEWRGGSGANVLTF.

Comment on this clone: The read halts 3 residues ahead of the CDR3 end, with the missing end drawn from the germline J gene. The chain carries TRBV2 and TRBJ1-5; tentatively, D is TRBD1 (5 bases). This CDR3 spans 15 amino acids. Germline assignment: CDR1 SNHLY and CDR2 FYNNEI. V lost 4 bases, J lost 4 bases, and 14 bases lay in between. CDR3 amino acids: CASSALTESNQPQHF. CDR3 DNA (partial): TGTGCCAGCAGTGCCCTGACAGAATCAAATCAGCCC.

Points on this clone: The sequenced fragment ends 3 residues before the CDR3 boundary, so the rest is inferred from the germline J gene. This chain connects TRBV6-1 to TRBJ2-1, with D perhaps matching TRBD1 (6 bases). Germline loops: CDR1 MNHNS, CDR2 SASEGT. The CDR3 length is 16 residues. Trimming took 2 bases from V and 0 from J, leaving 11 bases between them. CDR3 residues: CASSERDTSSYNEQFF. The sequenced CDR3 bases are TGTGCCAGCAGTGAAAGGGACACGAGCTCCTACAATGAG.

Points on this clone: The read ends 3 residues early relative to the CDR3; the germline J gene fills the gap. This chain joins TRBV2 and TRBJ2-5; TRBD1 matches at 7 bases. CDR3 size: 15 residues. Trimming cost V 6 bases and J 5 bases; bases outside gene matches: 12. The germline gives CDR1 SNHLY, CDR2 FYNNEI. CDR3 in amino acids: CASRGTEFVGETQYF. The CDR3 DNA, read in part, is TGTGCCAGCAGGGGGACAGAATTTGTTGGGGAGACC.

For this clone: The missing CDR3 end, 3 residues past where the read stops, is filled in from the germline J gene. The chain joins TRBV2 to TRBJ2-1; 11 bases agree with TRBD2. The CDR3 has 16 amino acids. J was trimmed by 1 base and V by 5 bases; bases with no gene match: 4. Per germline, CDR1 SNHLY and CDR2 FYNNEI. The CDR3 DNA, read in part, is TGTGCCAGCAGTCCTAGACTAGCGGGGTCCTACAATGAG. Encoded protein: CASSPRLAGSYNE. The entire CDR3 protein reads CASSPRLAGSYNEQFF.

As regards this clone: The CDR3 goes on 3 residues after the read ends, and that part is filled in from the germline J gene. This chain connects TRBV7-9 to TRBJ1-1, with a tentative D call TRBD1 (5 bases). Trimming took off 1 base at V and 4 bases at J, with 10 bases between the two ends. From germline, CDR1 is SEHNR and CDR2 FQNEAQ (reference sequence). The CDR3 length is 14 residues. The CDR3 sequence is CASSLGDFVTEAFF. The CDR3 DNA, read in part, is TGTGCCAGCAGCTTAGGGGACTTCGTCACTGAA. The full variable domain, its missing parts supplied by reference TRBV7-9 and TRBJ1-1, is DTGVSQNPRHKITKRGQNVTFRCDPISEHNRLYWYRQTLGQGPEFLTYFQNEAQLEKSRLLSDRFSAERPKGSFSTLEIQRTEQGDSAMYLCASSLGDFVTEAFFGQGTRLTVV.

As concerns this clone: The CDR3 end falls 3 residues outside the read, so it is completed with the germline J gene. J is TRBJ1-1 and V is TRBV19; the match to TRBD1 covers 10 bases. The length of the CDR3 is 16 residues. Trimming took 3 bases from V and 0 from J; bases not matched to a gene: 4. CDR1 is LNHDA, CDR2 SQIVND, per germline (reference sequence). CDR3 protein: CASSILTGGVNTEAFF. Incomplete CDR3 DNA: TGTGCCAGTAGTATTTTGACAGGGGGCGTGAACACTGAA. The whole variable domain, remainder taken from reference TRBV19 and TRBJ1-1, is DGGITQSPKYLFRKEGQNVTLSCEQNLNHDAMYWYRQDPGQGLRLIYYSQIVNDFQKGDIAEGYSVSREKKESFPLTVTSAQKNPTAFYLCASSILTGGVNTEAFFGQGTRLTVV.

A note on this clone: The read ends 3 residues shy of where the CDR3 ends; the end is completed using the germline J gene. The V call is TRBV5-6, the J call TRBJ1-5, with D possibly being TRBD1 (5 bases). Trimming removed 4 bases at V and 4 bases at J, with 9 bases between. Germline CDR1 and CDR2: SGHDT and YYEEEE. The CDR3 runs 13 residues. The part of the CDR3 DNA that was read is TGTGCCAGCAGCACAGGACCTAATCAGCCC. The encoded protein is CASSTGPNQP. From start to end, the CDR3 is CASSTGPNQPQHF.